This entry lists 10 T cell receptor beta chains sequenced from one sample in a study of memory CD8 T cells in hepatitis C reinfection. Stated time point: late/post reinfection, 12 to 24 weeks after detection. The sorted cells went straight to TCR sequencing with no prior in vitro expansion. Here immunoSEQ multiplex PCR was the method, and the copy in TCRdb shows in-frame clones only, minus some. Of some 46,000 clones in the sample, nearly 90% were seen once. Sequenced: naive CD8+ T cells sorted from blood. These receptors all stem from a man younger than 35 with hepatitis C virus infection.

This sequence joins TRBV6-5 and TRBJ2-7; the D gene is possibly TRBD2 (5 bases). Germline V gives CDR1 MNHEY, CDR2 SVGAGI. V lost 5 bases, J lost 3 bases, and 14 bases lay in between. CDR3 length: 14 residues. CDR3 sequence (DNA): TGTGCCAGCAGTGAAGGGAGACTCCTCTACGAGCAGTACTTC. Translated: CASSEGRLLYEQYF.

The chain couples TRBV6-1 to TRBJ1-2, with 7 positions matching TRBD1. Germline CDR1 MNHNS, CDR2 SASEGT. The CDR3 length is 12 residues. J lost 10 bases, V lost 5 bases, and 7 bases had no gene match. The CDR3 nucleotides read TGTGCCAGCAGTCCAACAGGGGTGGACTACACCTTC. Its protein product is CASSPTGVDYTF.

CDR3 protein: CASSPNRRSSTDTQYF. CDR3 DNA: TGTGCCAGCAGCCCTAACAGGAGATCCAGCACAGATACGCAGTATTTT. This chain links TRBV7-6 with TRBJ2-3; D may be TRBD1 (5 bases). Trimming removed 5 bases from V and 0 bases from J, with 15 bases in between. The CDR3 contains 16 residues. The germline gives CDR1 SGHVS, CDR2 FNYEAQ.

Remarks on this clone: This specimen includes other DNA sequences encoding the same CDR3. The chain has TRBV6-1 and TRBJ1-2, with a tentative D call TRBD1 (5 bases). The CDR3 is 14 residues long. Germline V gene lookup returns CDR1 MNHNS and CDR2 SASEGT. V dropped 1 base and J dropped 5 bases, with 11 bases sitting between them. The CDR3 here is CASSEVIGGYGYTF. DNA of the CDR3: TGTGCCAGCAGTGAAGTAATTGGGGGGTATGGCTACACCTTC.

The chain recombines TRBV7-9 with TRBJ2-3; a weak D match, TRBD1 (5 bases). Trimming removed 5 bases from V and 1 base from J, with 16 bases in between. Per the germline V gene, CDR1 is SEHNR and CDR2 is FQNEAQ (reference sequence). This CDR3 is 16 amino acids long. The CDR3 nucleotides are TGTGCCAGCAGCCTAGGACACATCGAACGCACAGATACGCAGTATTTT. It encodes CASSLGHIERTDTQYF.

The chain links TRBV4-1 to TRBJ1-3; D gene ambiguous. V was trimmed by 1 base and J by 4 bases, leaving 8 bases between them. CDR1 and CDR2 (germline): MGHRA, YSYEKL. This CDR3 spans 14 amino acids. For the CDR3, the DNA is TGCGCCAGCAGCCAAGTAGGCGGCGGAAACACCATATATTTT. Residues: CASSQVGGGNTIYF.

The chain is built from TRBV18 and TRBJ2-7; 9 bases map to TRBD1. Germline values: CDR1 KGHSH, CDR2 LQKENI. The CDR3 has 13 residues. V dropped 4 bases and J dropped 3; count of bases not matched to a gene: 1. In DNA, the CDR3 is TGTGCCAGCTCACAGGGACAGGGCTACGAGCAGTACTTC. Amino acids: CASSQGQGYEQYF.

The chain combines TRBV4-1 with TRBJ1-5, with a possible D match to TRBD1 (5 bases). Deletions cut 3 bases from V and 4 bases from J, with 7 bases between. The CDR3 is 13 amino acids. Germline V CDR1 and CDR2: MGHRA, YSYEKL. The CDR3 DNA sequence: TGCGCCAGCAGCCAGGGACTTAATCAGCCCCAGCATTTT. Translating it yields CASSQGLNQPQHF.

The V call is TRBV27, the J call TRBJ2-2; 11 bases align to TRBD2. J gave up 6 bases and V 9 bases, and 9 bases lay outside the gene matches. Germline V CDR1 and CDR2: MNHEY, SMNVEV (reference sequence). There are 15 residues in the CDR3. CDR3 nucleotides: TGTGCCAGTCAGGAAGAGGGACTAGCGGCCGGGGAGCTGTTTTTT. It translates to CASQEEGLAAGELFF.

V and J are TRBV6-1 and TRBJ1-5, with D perhaps matching TRBD1 (6 bases). Germline CDR1 and CDR2: MNHNS and SASEGT. Trimming stripped 6 bases from V and 5 bases from J, with 14 bases between. This CDR3 has 14 amino acids. The DNA for the CDR3 is TGTGCCAGCAGGGCGACAGGCCAAGATCAGCCCCAGCATTTT. Protein sequence: CASRATGQDQPQHF.